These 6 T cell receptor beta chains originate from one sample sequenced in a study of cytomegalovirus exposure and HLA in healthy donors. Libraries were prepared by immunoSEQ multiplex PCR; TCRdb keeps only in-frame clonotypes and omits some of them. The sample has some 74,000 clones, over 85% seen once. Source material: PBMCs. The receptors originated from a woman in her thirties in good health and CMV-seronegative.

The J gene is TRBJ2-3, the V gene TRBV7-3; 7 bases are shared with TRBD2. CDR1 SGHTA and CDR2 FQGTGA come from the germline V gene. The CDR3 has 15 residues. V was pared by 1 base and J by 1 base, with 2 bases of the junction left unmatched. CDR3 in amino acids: CASSLNRGGTDTQYF. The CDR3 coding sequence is TGTGCCAGCAGCTTAAACCGGGGGGGCACAGATACGCAGTATTTT. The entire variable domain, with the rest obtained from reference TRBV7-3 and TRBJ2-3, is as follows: GAGVSQTPSNKVTEKGKYVELRCDPISGHTALYWYRQSLGQGPEFLIYFQGTGAADDSGLPNDRFFAVRPEGSVSTLKIQRTERGDSAVYLCASSLNRGGTDTQYFGPGTRLTVL.

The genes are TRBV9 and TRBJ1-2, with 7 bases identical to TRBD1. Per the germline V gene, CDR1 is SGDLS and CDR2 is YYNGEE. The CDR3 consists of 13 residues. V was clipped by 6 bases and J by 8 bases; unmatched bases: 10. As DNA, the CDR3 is TGTGCCAGCAATAGACAGGGCGGTAGCGGCTACACCTTC. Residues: CASNRQGGSGYTF.

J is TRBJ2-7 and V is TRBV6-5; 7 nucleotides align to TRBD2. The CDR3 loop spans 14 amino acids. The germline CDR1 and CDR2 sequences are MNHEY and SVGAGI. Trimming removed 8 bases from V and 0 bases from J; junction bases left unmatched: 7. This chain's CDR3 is CASFESGNSYEQYF. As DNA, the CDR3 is TGTGCCAGCTTTGAAAGCGGGAACTCCTACGAGCAGTACTTC.

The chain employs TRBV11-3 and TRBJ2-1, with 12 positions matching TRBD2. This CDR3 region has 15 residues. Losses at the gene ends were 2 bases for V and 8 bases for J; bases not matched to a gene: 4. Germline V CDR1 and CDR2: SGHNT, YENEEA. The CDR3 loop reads CASSLLAGGGDEQFF. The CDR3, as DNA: TGTGCCAGCAGCTTACTAGCGGGGGGGGGTGATGAGCAGTTCTTC.

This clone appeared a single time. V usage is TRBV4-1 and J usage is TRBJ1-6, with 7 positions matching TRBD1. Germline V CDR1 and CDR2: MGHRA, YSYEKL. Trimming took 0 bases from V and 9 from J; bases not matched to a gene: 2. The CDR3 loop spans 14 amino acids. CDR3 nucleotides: TGCGCCAGCAGCCAAGAACAGGGGACTTCACCCCTCCACTTT. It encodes CASSQEQGTSPLHF.

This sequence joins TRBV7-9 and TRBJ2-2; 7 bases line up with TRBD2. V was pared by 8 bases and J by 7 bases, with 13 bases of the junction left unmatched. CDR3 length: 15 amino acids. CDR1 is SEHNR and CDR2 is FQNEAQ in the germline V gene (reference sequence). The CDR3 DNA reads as TGTGCCAGCGCGCAGGGAGGGATAACAGGCGGGGAGCTGTTTTTT. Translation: CASAQGGITGGELFF.